This T cell receptor beta chain stems from a study of cytomegalovirus exposure and HLA in healthy donors. Broader study findings: Based on reports, TCR beta sequences accurately predicted HLA-A and HLA-B alleles for most subjects. Association with HLA alleles at 0.05 false discovery rate was found for 15,000 to 20,000 TCR beta sequences in a later analysis. Most sequenced TCRs were rare (though some public TCRs occurred in many donors).

PCR was performed using 60 Vbeta and 13 Jbeta primers. Assay: immunoSEQ multiplex PCR; the TCRdb copy retains only in-frame clones and omits some. The sample has roughly 120,000 clones, roughly two thirds seen once. CDR1 is SGHKS, CDR2 YYEKEE, per germline (reference sequence). The ends lost 4 bases at V and 8 bases at J; junction bases unmatched: 6. The CDR3 is 15 residues long. This clone turned up a few times. Its specificity is not known. Material: PBMCs. This TCR came from a man aged 30-40 years in good health and CMV-seropositive. This chain links TRBV5-5 with TRBJ1-6, with 10 bases aligning to TRBD1. The CDR3 here is CASSVRTGGYSPLHF. CDR3 in DNA: TGTGCCAGCAGCGTGAGGACAGGGGGATATTCACCCCTCCACTTT. Using reference TRBV5-5 and TRBJ1-6 for the parts outside the CDR3, the full variable domain is DAGVTQSPTHLIKTRGQQVTLRCSPISGHKSVSWYQQVLGQGPQFIFQYYEKEERGRGNFPDRFSARQFPNYSSELNVNALLLGDSALYLCASSVRTGGYSPLHFGNGTRLTVT.